The 4 T cell receptor beta chains reported below all come from one sample, sequenced in a study of molecular identifiers for immune sequencing clone quantification (dated 2018 in TCRdb). The library was generated by PCR. The instrument was an Illumina HiSeq 4000. The public reads were reprocessed in TCRdb via fastp at Q25 and MiXCR, keeping in-frame beta chains. All rows with the same CDR3 protein become a single entry with the most common DNA and genes. This sample lists over 600,000 distinct CDR3 sequences; less than 20% were detected once. 0.85% to 0.9% of the sample goes to the ten largest clones. The sample consisted of naive CD8+ T cells from blood, with Jurkat cell RNA spiked in. In the paper's terms, the cell subset or site label means: FACS-sorted CD8+CD4-CCR7+CD45RA+ naive T cells. All receptors come from a human donor in good health. Some libraries in this study had Jurkat cell RNA spiked in.

The sample holds many counts of this clonotype. The V call is TRBV20-1, the J call TRBJ2-3, with a tentative D call TRBD1 (5 bases). Per germline, CDR1 DFQATT and CDR2 SNEGSKA (reference sequence). This CDR3 has 12 residues. Trimming stripped 6 bases from V and 8 bases from J, with 15 bases between. The CDR3 loop reads CSADQGLGTQYF. The CDR3 DNA is TGCAGTGCGGACCAGGGTCTTGGTACGCAGTATTTT.

This clonotype was detected ten times or more. This sequence joins TRBV28 and TRBJ1-4; D is undetermined. V lost 2 bases to trimming and J lost 5 bases, with 12 bases between them. In germline, CDR1 is MDHEN, CDR2 SYDVKM. The CDR3 is made up of 15 amino acids. The CDR3 reads CASSLTQRQNEKLFF. Here the CDR3 DNA reads TGTGCCAGCAGTTTAACCCAGAGGCAAAATGAAAAACTGTTTTTT. The whole variable domain, remainder taken from reference TRBV28 and TRBJ1-4, is DVKVTQSSRYLVKRTGEKVFLECVQDMDHENMFWYRQDPGLGLRLIYFSYDVKMKEKGDIPEGYSVSREKKERFSLILESASTNQTSMYLCASSLTQRQNEKLFFGSGTQLSVL.

This clonotype was counted a single time. This may come from a read error, since a much larger clone is one base off. The chain uses TRBV14 and TRBJ2-7, with unresolved D. This CDR3 is 15 amino acids long. With 0 bases removed from V and 0 bases from J, the gap between germline ends came to 9 bases. Per the germline V gene, CDR1 is SGHDN and CDR2 is FVKESK. Written as DNA, the CDR3 is TGTGCCAGCAGCCAAGACCTAACATACTCCTACGAGCAGTACTTC. The encoded protein is CASSQDLTYSYEQYF.

This clonotype was found a few times. Since a much larger clone is just one base distant, this may be a read error. CDR3 amino acids: CASSLGFQETLYF. The CDR3 DNA reads as TGTGCCAGCAGCTTGGGCTTCCAAGAGACCCTGTACTTC. The rearrangement uses TRBV7-6 and TRBJ2-5; D unclear. Looked up from germline, CDR1 is SGHVS and CDR2 is FNYEAQ. The length of the CDR3 is 13 residues. Using reference TRBV7-6 and TRBJ2-5 for the parts outside the CDR3, the full variable domain is GAGVSQSPRYKVTKRGQDVALRCDPISGHVSLYWYRQALGQGPEFLTYFNYEAQQDKSGLPNDRFSAERPEGSISTLTIQRTEQRDSAMYRCASSLGFQETLYFGPGTRLLVL.